The clone carrying this T cell receptor beta chain was observed a handful of times. CDR3 regions of TCR beta were amplified from RNA transcripts. HTBI primers primed a first-round RT-PCR, and a second-round multiplex PCR followed. TCRdb re-called the multiplex PCR reads through MiXCR, storing one row per CDR3 protein. The repertoire holds about 230,000 distinct CDR3 sequences, with around 42% as singletons. Per germline, CDR1 SNHLY and CDR2 FYNNEI. V shed 6 bases and J shed 4 bases, with 13 bases lying between them. CDR3 length equals 14 residues. This sample is drawn from a study of Graves' ophthalmopathy and Graves' hyperthyroidism.

This TCR was sampled from an adult man with Graves' ophthalmopathy. Sequencing was performed on peripheral blood. This chain links TRBV2 with TRBJ1-5; D might be TRBD1 (6 bases). This chain's CDR3 is CASRNRDPNQPQHF. CDR3 coding DNA: TGTGCCAGCAGAAACAGGGATCCGAATCAGCCCCAGCATTTT. Using reference TRBV2 and TRBJ1-5 for the parts outside the CDR3, the full variable domain is EPEVTQTPSHQVTQMGQEVILRCVPISNHLYFYWYRQILGQKVEFLVSFYNNEISEKSEIFDDQFSVERPDGSNFTLKIRSTKLEDSAMYFCASRNRDPNQPQHFGDGTRLSIL.